These T cell receptor beta chains were read from a single sample in a study of PD-L1 blockade in urothelial cancer. Generated by immunoSEQ multiplex PCR, the TCRdb table keeps only in-frame clones and is missing some. Here the sample spans 70,000 or so clones, roughly nine tenths being singletons. Here the sequenced sample was PBMCs, taken around atezolizumab (anti-PD-L1) treatment. The source is a man in his 70s with urothelial cancer. CDR3s include the opening cysteine and the closing phenylalanine or tryptophan. Fields, in order: D gene, V gene, clone size, J gene, CDR3 DNA, CDR3 protein. D genes are given only for firm matches. Size is stated for part of the rows, as once, few or many counts, or as a class when the clone is expanded.

-	TRBV9	-	TRBJ1-5	TGTGCCAGCAGCCCTGACGTCAGGGGTCGTCGGCAGAGCAATCAGCCCCAGCATTTT	CASSPDVRGRRQSNQPQHF
TRBD2	TRBV28	-	TRBJ2-1	TGTGCCAGCACCGGGACTAGCGGGAGAACTAGCCAATACAATGAGCAGTTCTTC	CASTGTSGRTSQYNEQFF
TRBD1	TRBV5-1	once	TRBJ2-1	TGCGCCAGCAGCTTGGGACAGGGAAACAATGAGCAGTTCTTC	CASSLGQGNNEQFF
TRBD2	TRBV9	-	TRBJ2-1	TGTGCCAGCAGCGTAGGGGTAGCGGGCCCAGCCTACAATGAGCAGTTCTTC	CASSVGVAGPAYNEQFF
-	TRBV13	-	TRBJ1-1	TGTGCCAGCAGCTTCGGGGACTTGAACACTGAAGCTTTCTTT	CASSFGDLNTEAFF
-	TRBV29-1	few	TRBJ1-1	TGCAGCGTCAGGGAAGGTGAAGCTTTCTTT	CSVREGEAFF
TRBD1	TRBV19	-	TRBJ2-2	TGTGCCAGCGCGGGACAGGGAAGCTCCGGGGAGCTGTTTTTT	CASAGQGSSGELFF
TRBD1	TRBV5-1	once	TRBJ2-7	TGCGCCAGCAGCTTGCCCAGTCCGGGACAGGGAGACGAGCAGTACTTC	CASSLPSPGQGDEQYF
TRBD1	TRBV9	-	TRBJ2-7	TGTGCCAGCAGCCCACAGGGGAGTCTCCACGAGCAGTACTTC	CASSPQGSLHEQYF
-	TRBV6-5	-	TRBJ1-2	TGTGCCAGCAGTCCCTCTTCACATGCTAACTATGGCTACACCTTC	CASSPSSHANYGYTF
TRBD1	TRBV5-8	-	TRBJ1-1	TGTGCCAGCAGCCATCGGACAGGGGGTAATTCCGCTGAAGCTTTCTTT	CASSHRTGGNSAEAFF
TRBD1	TRBV7-3	-	TRBJ1-2	TGTGCCAGCAGCCCGGGACAGGGCAATGGCTACACCTTC	CASSPGQGNGYTF
-	TRBV10-1	-	TRBJ1-2	TGCGCCAGCAGTGAGTCCCCGCAGGGCTATGGCTACACCTTC	CASSESPQGYGYTF
-	TRBV18	once	TRBJ2-5	TGTGCCAGCTCACCACCAATGCCCTTTAGTATCGAGACCCAGTACTTC	CASSPPMPFSIETQYF
TRBD2	TRBV4-1	-	TRBJ2-5	TGCGCCAGCAGCCAGCCTGGGGGGGGTGAGACCCAGTACTTC	CASSQPGGGETQYF